What follows is one T cell receptor (beta chain) and its context. This entry belongs to a study of blood T cell repertoires in COVID-19. Overall study: The study drew acute and convalescent COVID-19 samples from the United States, Italy and Spain.

Original processing methods: Quantification of nucleated cells was approximated via reference gene primer amplification. The data were produced by immunoSEQ multiplex PCR, yet TCRdb's version contains in-frame clones alone and is incomplete. That table gives V, J and clone size, and the DNA gave D and trimming. This table has approximately 150,000 clones, roughly 87% appearing once. CDR3 length equals 19 residues. The V and J ends lost 0 bases and 0 bases respectively, with 15 bases between them. What was sequenced was PBMCs or T cells enriched from blood (not recorded which). This chain links TRBV23-1 with TRBJ1-6; TRBD1 might be the D (5 bases). TRBV23-1 is treated as an ORF (open reading frame) with a function not yet certain. The source of this sequence is a human donor with acute COVID-19. The donor label of this sample is uncertain. This CDR3 is CASSQSAGVPSSYNSPLHF. DNA of the CDR3: TGCGCCAGCAGTCAATCGGCGGGGGTCCCGAGCTCCTATAATTCACCCCTCCACTTT.